The sequence of this T cell receptor (beta chain) was determined in a study of blood T cell repertoires in COVID-19. Study as a whole: Specimens from acute and convalescent COVID-19 originated in the United States, Italy and Spain. Sample material is recorded as cDNA or gDNA derived from T cells, B-cell-depleted T cells, or PBMCs.

Per the authors' pipeline: For nucleated cells, counts were estimated from reference gene primer amplification. The repertoire was sequenced with immunoSEQ multiplex PCR; TCRdb's copy has only in-frame clones and lacks some. V and J calls plus clone size are reproduced from that table; the DNA served to infer D and trimming. The sample includes over 200,000 clones, around 86% of them seen just once. The CDR3 is 15 amino acids. Germline values: CDR1 SGHNT, CDR2 YENEEA. Trimming removed 3 bases from V and 2 bases from J; junction bases left unmatched: 2. Sequencing was done on a sample of peripheral blood. The rearrangement links TRBV11-3 to TRBJ2-3; the match to TRBD2 covers 10 bases. The source is a man aged 25-45 years who had recovered from COVID-19. The CDR3 DNA is TGTGCCAGCAGCTTCACTAGCGGGGCCACAGATACGCAGTATTTT. Protein product: CASSFTSGATDTQYF.